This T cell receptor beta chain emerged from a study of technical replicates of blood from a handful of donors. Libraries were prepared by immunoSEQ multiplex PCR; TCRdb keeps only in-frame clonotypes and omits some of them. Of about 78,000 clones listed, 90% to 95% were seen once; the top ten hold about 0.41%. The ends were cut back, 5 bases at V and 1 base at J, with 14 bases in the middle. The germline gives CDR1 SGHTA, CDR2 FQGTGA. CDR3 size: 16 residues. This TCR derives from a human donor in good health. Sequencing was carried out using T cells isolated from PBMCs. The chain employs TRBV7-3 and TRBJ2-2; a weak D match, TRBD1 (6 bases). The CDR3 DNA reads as TGTGCCAGCAGCCCTCGAGTGACAGGGAACACCGGGGAGCTGTTTTTT. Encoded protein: CASSPRVTGNTGELFF.